These 15 T cell receptor beta chains share one sample of origin, sequenced in a study of T cell responses to AZD1222 COVID-19 vaccine. TCRdb's table, derived via immunoSEQ multiplex PCR, lists solely in-frame clones and lacks some. The sample shows about 140,000 clones, approximately 92% of them seen only once. The specimen was peripheral blood, collected on day 0 of AZD1222 vaccination. These TCRs come from an adult in good health.

This sequence joins TRBV14 and TRBJ2-5; TRBD2 might be the D (5 bases). In germline, CDR1 is SGHDN, CDR2 FVKESK. The CDR3 runs to 13 residues. V was trimmed by 5 bases and J by 1 base, leaving 8 bases between them. The CDR3 coding sequence is TGTGCCAGCAGCAATAGCGTCCAAGAGACCCAGTACTTC. This sequence encodes CASSNSVQETQYF.

V and J are TRBV6-6 and TRBJ2-7; tentatively, D is TRBD1 (5 bases). V lost 0 bases and J 3 bases, leaving 12 bases between the germline ends. There are 15 residues in the CDR3. Germline CDR1 MNHNY, CDR2 SVGAGI (reference sequence). CDR3 sequence reads: CASSYSGRADYEQYF. The CDR3 nucleotides are TGTGCCAGCAGTTACTCGGGCAGGGCCGACTACGAGCAGTACTTC.

The rearrangement joins TRBV6-1 to TRBJ1-2, with 7 bases fitting TRBD1. Germline V CDR1 and CDR2: MNHNS, SASEGT. The V segment lost 1 base and the J segment 7 bases; nucleotides outside the gene matches: 3. The CDR3 length is 13 residues. This chain's CDR3 is CASSEERGPGYTF. The CDR3 DNA is TGTGCCAGCAGTGAAGAGAGGGGGCCTGGCTACACCTTC.

The chain carries TRBV2 and TRBJ2-1, with 9 bases lining up with TRBD2. The V gene end was trimmed by 0 bases and the J gene end by 8 bases; junction bases not matched to a gene: 8. Germline V gene data show CDR1 as SNHLY and CDR2 as FYNNEI. The CDR3 spans 16 residues. The CDR3 region has the DNA TGTGCCAGCAGTGAAGCGGGACTAGCTCTTCCTGATGAGCAGTTCTTC. It yields the protein CASSEAGLALPDEQFF.

The gene calls are TRBV10-1 and TRBJ2-7; TRBD1 agrees at 8 bases. The CDR3 is 15 amino acids. CDR1 and CDR2 (germline): WNHNN, SYGVQD (reference sequence). Trimming cost V 6 bases and J 2 bases; bases outside gene matches: 9. This chain's CDR3 is CASRPVEDRAYEQYF. CDR3 coding DNA: TGCGCCAGCAGGCCCGTCGAGGACAGGGCCTACGAGCAGTACTTC.

On this clone itself: Other DNA sequences in the sample encode the same CDR3. The rearrangement joins TRBV19 to TRBJ1-5; 8 bases are a match to TRBD1. The CDR3 spans 14 residues. The ends lost 6 bases at V and 6 bases at J; junction bases unmatched: 7. CDR1 is LNHDA and CDR2 is SQIVND in the germline V gene (reference sequence). The CDR3 spells CASRLQGAGQPQHF. The CDR3 DNA follows: TGTGCCAGTAGGCTTCAGGGGGCTGGTCAGCCCCAGCATTTT.

The CDR3 reads CASSYFSGRAGGEQYF. The CDR3 coding sequence is TGCGCCAGCAGCTACTTCTCGGGACGGGCAGGAGGGGAGCAGTACTTC. This rearrangement joins TRBV5-1 to TRBJ2-7, with D possibly TRBD2 on 6 matching bases. There are 16 residues in the CDR3. Germline V gene data show CDR1 as SGHRS and CDR2 as YFSETQ. V was clipped by 3 bases and J by 7 bases, with 23 bases between them.

The chain combines TRBV2 with TRBJ1-2, with TRBD1 matching over 9 bases. CDR1 is SNHLY and CDR2 is FYNNEI in the germline V gene. The CDR3 loop spans 14 amino acids. Trimming took 7 bases from V and 5 from J; bases not matched to a gene: 8. The CDR3 region is CASTKQGALYGYTF. The CDR3 coding sequence is TGTGCCAGCACTAAACAGGGGGCTCTGTATGGCTACACCTTC.

The chain uses TRBV3-1 (or the pseudogene TRBV3-2) and TRBJ1-2, with 8 bases that match TRBD1. Germline V gives CDR1 LGHDT, CDR2 YNNKEL (reference sequence). The CDR3 loop spans 12 amino acids. V shed 2 bases and J 7 bases; nucleotides not matched to a gene: 0. CDR3 coding DNA: TGTGCCAGCAGCCAACAGGGGGCTGGCTACACCTTC. Translation: CASSQQGAGYTF.

V gene TRBV5-1 combines with J gene TRBJ1-2; D perhaps matches TRBD1 (6 bases). The CDR3 extends over 14 amino acids. The V end was cut by 0 bases, the J end by 4 bases, with 10 bases between. Germline-derived CDR1 and CDR2 are SGHRS and YFSETQ. CDR3 protein: CASSLGDTIYGYTF. The CDR3, as DNA: TGCGCCAGCAGCTTGGGGGACACCATCTATGGCTACACCTTC.

This clone was seen a handful of times. The genes are TRBV5-4 and TRBJ1-2, with 7 bases aligning to TRBD1. V trimming: 3 bases; J trimming: 5 bases; junction bases outside the gene matches: 4. This CDR3 region has 13 residues. The germline gives CDR1 SGHNT, CDR2 YYREEE (reference sequence). The CDR3 spells CASSYPGGYGYTF. Written as DNA, the CDR3 is TGTGCCAGCAGCTATCCAGGGGGGTATGGCTACACCTTC.

The chain couples TRBV10-3 to TRBJ1-6; 7 bases are a match to TRBD1. This CDR3 has 14 residues. Germline CDR1 ENHRY, CDR2 SYGVKD. The ends lost 6 bases at V and 5 bases at J; junction bases unmatched: 4. In nucleotides, the CDR3 is TGTGCCATCAGAGGGACAGCCGATAATTCACCCCTCCACTTT. Translation gives CAIRGTADNSPLHF.

J is TRBJ2-7 and V is TRBV5-4; TRBD1 agrees at 9 bases. V lost 3 bases, J lost 6 bases, and 13 bases stayed unmatched. Per germline, CDR1 SGHNT and CDR2 YYREEE (reference sequence). The CDR3 totals 16 residues. The CDR3 spells CASSYPVGGTGSEQYF. The CDR3 nucleotides are TGTGCCAGCAGCTATCCGGTGGGCGGGACAGGGTCCGAGCAGTACTTC.

This rearrangement joins TRBV28 to TRBJ2-2, with 8 bases lining up with TRBD2. The ends lost 1 base at V and 4 bases at J; junction bases unmatched: 11. The CDR3 runs to 18 residues. Germline CDR1 is MDHEN and CDR2 is SYDVKM. In DNA, the CDR3 is TGTGCCAGCAGTTTATTCGGTAGCGGGAAAAGGGGCACCGGGGAGCTGTTTTTT. Translation gives CASSLFGSGKRGTGELFF.

Only one count was recorded for this clone. The chain is built from TRBV12-2 and TRBJ1-5. TRBV12-2 is described as a pseudogene. The CDR3 is 16 residues long. The chain's CDR3 is CASRLVGVFSNQPQHF. The CDR3 DNA reads as TGTGCAAGTCGCTTAGTGGGAGTGTTTAGCAATCAGCCCCAGCATTTT.